The 7 T cell receptor beta chains listed next were all sequenced from one sample in a study of shared clonotypes between healthy human individuals. Generated by immunoSEQ multiplex PCR, the TCRdb table keeps only in-frame clones and is missing some. The sample lists about 470,000 clones, 79% occurring once. The sample comprised PBMCs. The source is a woman between 40 and 55 years old in good health. Some clones in this sample may be carry-over from other donors' samples.

J is TRBJ2-1 and V is TRBV2; 9 positions agree with TRBD2. The CDR3 contains 17 residues. V lost 4 bases and J lost 6; bases outside the gene matches: 13. In germline, CDR1 is SNHLY, CDR2 FYNNEI. Here the CDR3 reads CASSGSSGSVPANEQFF. The CDR3 DNA reads as TGTGCCAGCAGTGGGAGTAGCGGGAGTGTTCCCGCCAATGAGCAGTTCTTC.

This chain connects TRBV27 to TRBJ2-1; TRBD2 agrees at 8 bases. This CDR3 spans 17 amino acids. Germline V lookup: CDR1 MNHEY, CDR2 SMNVEV (reference sequence). Losses at the gene ends were 2 bases for V and 5 bases for J; bases not matched to a gene: 11. The CDR3 here is CASSLRFSGLGDNEQFF. The CDR3 DNA is TGTGCCAGCAGTTTAAGGTTTTCGGGACTAGGAGACAATGAGCAGTTCTTC.

The chain combines TRBV27 with TRBJ2-2; possibly TRBD2 for D (7 bases). Deletions cut 6 bases from V and 4 bases from J, with 18 bases between. Germline V CDR1 and CDR2: MNHEY, SMNVEV (reference sequence). The CDR3 is 16 residues long. CDR3 nucleotide sequence: TGTGCCAGCAGCCCGGGGGGCGGGATAGTCACCGGGGAGCTGTTTTTT. Protein product: CASSPGGGIVTGELFF.

V gene TRBV6-5 combines with J gene TRBJ1-1; no reliable D call. V was cut by 4 bases and J by 5 bases, with 14 bases left in between. The CDR3 extends over 14 amino acids. Looked up from germline, CDR1 is MNHEY and CDR2 is SVGAGI. The CDR3 nucleotides are TGTGCCAGCAGTTCCCGGGAGGTGGATACTGAAGCTTTCTTT. Translating gives CASSSREVDTEAFF.

The chain is built from TRBV2 and TRBJ2-2; 10 nucleotides align to TRBD1. This CDR3 region has 15 residues. The V gene's germline CDR1 is SNHLY and CDR2 FYNNEI. The junction had 4 bases not matched to a gene; V was cut back by 4 bases and J by 5 bases. DNA of the CDR3: TGTGCCAGCAGTGGCGGACAGGGGGGAACCGGGGAGCTGTTTTTT. Its translation is CASSGGQGGTGELFF.

The chain is built from TRBV18 and TRBJ1-5; maybe TRBD1 (6 bases). This CDR3 is 14 amino acids long. V was pared by 5 bases and J by 3 bases, with 11 bases between. Germline V gene data show CDR1 as KGHSH and CDR2 as LQKENI. CDR3 loop: CASSLQGNNQPQHF. Written as DNA, the CDR3 is TGTGCCAGCTCATTACAGGGAAACAATCAGCCCCAGCATTTT.

This chain connects TRBV29-1 to TRBJ1-2; TRBD1 matches at 7 bases. Per the germline V gene, CDR1 is SQVTM and CDR2 is ANQGSEA. V lost 6 bases and J lost 8; bases outside the gene matches: 15. The CDR3 runs to 14 residues. CDR3: CSVGEIQGIRGYTF. The CDR3 nucleotides read TGCAGCGTCGGGGAAATACAGGGGATTAGGGGCTACACCTTC.